This TCR beta chain was sequenced in a study of cytomegalovirus exposure and HLA in healthy donors. Study as a whole: The same platform used for the roughly 600 first-cohort repertoires was also used for the 120 or so validation repertoires, as a later analysis reported. Study findings and constraints: Most TCR sequences were seen very rarely across donors, but some public TCRs occurred in many. Cytomegalovirus-associated TCR beta chains were listed, numbering roughly 150. It was reported that the classifier diagnosed cytomegalovirus status with high specificity and sensitivity in both the original and validation cohorts.

Sequenced by immunoSEQ multiplex PCR; TCRdb stores in-frame clones only, minus some. This sample has about 330,000 clones, with roughly 87% found just once. The CDR3 totals 14 residues. Between the trimmed V and J ends, which lost 6 bases and 1 base, there was a span of 13 bases. CDR1 is SQVTM, CDR2 ANQGSEA, per germline. As for this clone: Antigen: not known.

The chain uses TRBV29-1 and TRBJ2-1; D not certain. The sequence derives from a woman under 40 in good health and CMV-seropositive. Source material: PBMCs. In DNA, the CDR3 is TGCAGCGTCGAATTTAGCCGATCCTACAATGAGCAGTTCTTC. Protein: CSVEFSRSYNEQFF.